The entry below gives a single T cell receptor (beta chain) sequence along with its context. In this sample, this clonotype turned up many times. The specificity of this receptor is unknown. No base qualities exist here, and no much larger clone lies one base off it. Sequencing was carried out with an Illumina HiSeq 1500. Starting from the raw public reads, TCRdb applied fastp trimming at Q25, assembled clones with MiXCR and retained in-frame beta chains. Here each entry gathers all rows of one CDR3 protein and keeps the most common genes and DNA. The sample data list roughly 500,000 distinct CDR3 sequences, and approximately 10% of these were observed just once. 9.5% to 13% of the sample is taken by the ten largest. This record comes from a study of T cell repertoires in cytomegalovirus infection (dated by TCRdb to about 2019). Some background on the complete study: The HLA type of each donor mattered for the analysis, because public TCR beta signatures pointed to carriage of CMV infection along with the matching HLA type. Beyond this particular receptor, the publication reports: Carriers of CMV infection plus the relevant HLA type were discriminated by the cumulative frequency of public TCR beta family members in the study cohort and in an independent approximately 350-donor cohort. The ex vivo response was dominated by HLA-C-restricted CMV-specific TCR beta clonotypes, which also provided the single most frequent clonotype in two of eight donors.

From the germline V gene (reference sequence), CDR1 is LGHDT and CDR2 is YNNKEL. V is clipped by 2 bases and J by 0 bases, and the sequence between their germline boundaries is 12 bases long. From the cysteine up to the phenylalanine, the CDR3 has a length of 16 residues. Here the CDR3 DNA is all that survives: 48 bases in frame from base 1. The clonotype was recovered from a human donor in good health (CMV status not recorded). Some clones in this sample may be carry-over from other donors' samples. The rearrangement joined TRBV3-1 to TRBJ2-3; TRBD2 is a weak D gene call, 6 bases matching. The sequencing sample was made of PBMCs. The nucleotide sequence reads as follows: TGTGCCAGCAGCCAATTTCGGGCGGGGAGCACAGATACGCAGTATTTT. It is translated as CASSQFRAGSTDTQYF.